These 28 T cell receptor beta chains came from one sample sequenced in a study of T cell responses to AZD1222 COVID-19 vaccine. The repertoire was sequenced with immunoSEQ multiplex PCR; TCRdb's copy has only in-frame clones and lacks some. The sample carries 250,000 to 300,000 clones, about 94% recorded once. Sequencing used peripheral blood, obtained 28 days after the second AZD1222 dose. These receptors all come from an adult who received the AZD1222 COVID-19 vaccine.

This chain links TRBV2 with TRBJ1-5, with TRBD1 matching 8 bases. The CDR3 is 15 residues long. Trimming removed 4 bases from V and 6 bases from J; junction bases left unmatched: 8. Germline CDR1 SNHLY, CDR2 FYNNEI. The CDR3 DNA reads as TGTGCCAGCAGTGTGGACAGGGTGGAGGGTCAGCCCCAGCATTTT. It translates to CASSVDRVEGQPQHF.

The V gene is TRBV7-9, the J gene TRBJ2-3, with 10 bases fitting TRBD1. CDR1 is SEHNR, CDR2 FQNEAQ, per germline (reference sequence). Unmatched junction bases numbered 3, after V lost 4 bases and J lost 5 bases. The CDR3 runs 14 residues. The CDR3 sequence: CASSWDRGVDTQYF. As DNA, the CDR3 is TGTGCCAGCAGCTGGGACAGGGGAGTAGATACGCAGTATTTT.

This rearrangement joins TRBV27 to TRBJ1-6, with D possibly matching TRBD1 (6 bases). Germline values: CDR1 MNHEY, CDR2 SMNVEV (reference sequence). The V and J ends lost 6 bases and 9 bases respectively, with 15 bases between them. The CDR3 covers 14 residues. The CDR3 is CASRVGGLASPLHF. CDR3 DNA sequence: TGTGCCAGCAGGGTAGGGGGGCTAGCTTCACCCCTCCACTTT.

The rearrangement links TRBV5-6 to TRBJ2-6; D is uncertain. Trimming cost V 5 bases and J 4 bases, with 10 bases left between them. This CDR3 comprises 14 residues. Germline CDR1 reads SGHDT; CDR2 reads YYEEEE. CDR3 bases: TGTGCCAGCAGACCGGGCCTGGGGGCCAACGTCCTGACTTTC. This codes for CASRPGLGANVLTF.

The gene calls are TRBV3-1 (or the pseudogene TRBV3-2) and TRBJ2-7; D not resolved. Trimming shortened V by 4 bases and J by 0 bases, and 10 bases separated the two germline ends. CDR3 length: 14 amino acids. Germline lookup yields CDR1 LGHDT and CDR2 YNNKEL (reference sequence). The CDR3 region has the DNA TGTGCCAGCAGCCCCCTGGGATTCTCCTACGAGCAGTACTTC. This encodes CASSPLGFSYEQYF.

The chain links TRBV14 to TRBJ1-1; TRBD1 matches at 7 bases. From germline, CDR1 is SGHDN and CDR2 FVKESK. The CDR3 contains 14 residues. With 2 bases clipped from V and 8 bases from J, the junction kept 8 bases outside the gene matches. The CDR3 spells CASSQHYQTGEAFF. The CDR3 DNA reads as TGTGCCAGCAGCCAACATTACCAGACAGGGGAAGCTTTCTTT.

The chain recombines TRBV3-1 (or the pseudogene TRBV3-2) with TRBJ2-5, with TRBD2 matching over 8 bases. The trim removed 1 base at V and 4 bases at J, leaving 5 bases unmatched. The CDR3 loop spans 15 amino acids. The germline V gene encodes CDR1 LGHDT and CDR2 YNNKEL (reference sequence). The CDR3, as DNA: TGTGCCAGCAGCCAAGGAGGGACTAGAGGAGAGACCCAGTACTTC. Translating gives CASSQGGTRGETQYF.

The chain couples TRBV30 to TRBJ2-7, with D perhaps TRBD1 (7 bases). Looked up from germline, CDR1 is GTSNPN and CDR2 is SVGIG (reference sequence). The CDR3 is made up of 12 amino acids. V was pared by 1 base and J by 6 bases, with 10 bases between. This CDR3 reads CAWSGQGGEQYF. In DNA form, the CDR3 reads TGTGCCTGGAGTGGCCAGGGGGGCGAGCAGTACTTC.

V usage is TRBV6-5 and J usage is TRBJ1-5; D is ambiguous. V shed 0 bases and J shed 5 bases, with 5 bases lying between them. The germline CDR1 and CDR2 sequences are MNHEY and SVGAGI. CDR3 length equals 13 residues. In DNA, the CDR3 is TGTGCCAGCAGTTACTCGACTTATCAGCCCCAGCATTTT. Residues: CASSYSTYQPQHF.

CDR3 bases: TGTGCCAGCAGCAACCCCCCGGGCAGTAGGTATACTGGAAACACCATATATTTT. Protein sequence: CASSNPPGSRYTGNTIYF. This rearrangement joins TRBV28 to TRBJ1-3; D is ambiguous. The germline V and J ends were trimmed by 6 bases and 2 bases, with 23 bases remaining between them. The CDR3 has 18 residues. Germline V gene sequence: CDR1 MDHEN, CDR2 SYDVKM.

The chain uses TRBV7-8 and TRBJ1-1, with D possibly being TRBD1 (6 bases). The length of the CDR3 is 13 residues. CDR1 and CDR2 from the germline V gene are SGHVS and FQNEAQ. V was trimmed by 7 bases and J by 1 base, leaving 10 bases between them. Here the CDR3 reads CASILRGNTEAFF. Written as DNA, the CDR3 is TGTGCCAGCATCCTCAGGGGGAACACTGAAGCTTTCTTT.

The chain uses TRBV10-1 and TRBJ2-3; D unclear. This CDR3 comprises 13 residues. V lost 6 bases and J 6 bases, leaving 13 bases between the germline ends. The V gene's germline CDR1 is WNHNN and CDR2 SYGVQD (reference sequence). CDR3 nucleotide sequence: TGCGCCAGCAGCCCAGCCGGTACGGATACGCAGTATTTT. As protein: CASSPAGTDTQYF.

The rearrangement joins TRBV28 to TRBJ2-3, with TRBD2 matching 7 bases. CDR3 length: 14 residues. CDR1 is MDHEN and CDR2 is SYDVKM in the germline V gene. The J segment lost 2 bases and the V segment lost 7 bases, leaving 6 bases of the junction unmatched. CDR3 DNA: TGTGCCAGCACGGGGCGGGAGTTCACAGATACGCAGTATTTT. Protein product: CASTGREFTDTQYF. Based on the CDR3 plus reference TRBV28 and TRBJ2-3, the full variable domain is DVKVTQSSRYLVKRTGEKVFLECVQDMDHENMFWYRQDPGLGLRLIYFSYDVKMKEKGDIPEGYSVSREKKERFSLILESASTNQTSMYLCASTGREFTDTQYFGPGTRLTVL.

This chain connects TRBV24-1 to TRBJ1-1; D is possibly TRBD1 (5 bases). The V end was cut by 10 bases, the J end by 1 base, with 12 bases between. The CDR3 has 13 residues. The germline gives CDR1 KGHDR, CDR2 SFDVKD. The CDR3 region is CATRSTGNTEAFF. In DNA form, the CDR3 reads TGTGCCACTAGGAGTACAGGGAACACTGAAGCTTTCTTT.

V and J are TRBV29-1 and TRBJ2-2; 10 bases match TRBD2. Germline CDR1 reads SQVTM; CDR2 reads ANQGSEA. The CDR3 loop spans 15 amino acids. J was trimmed by 5 bases and V by 6 bases; bases with no gene match: 9. In nucleotides, the CDR3 is TGCAGCGTGACAAGCGGGGGGGCTTATACCGGGGAGCTGTTTTTT. Protein product: CSVTSGGAYTGELFF.

In nucleotides, the CDR3 is TGTGCCAGCAGCCCCCGGGACAGGGAATACGAGCAGTACTTC. Residues: CASSPRDREYEQYF. This rearrangement joins TRBV5-4 to TRBJ2-7; TRBD1 matches at 9 bases. In germline, CDR1 is SGHNT, CDR2 YYREEE (reference sequence). This CDR3 is 14 amino acids long. V dropped 4 bases and J dropped 4; count of bases not matched to a gene: 6.

V gene TRBV25-1 combines with J gene TRBJ2-2; D possibly uses TRBD1 or TRBD2 (6 bases each). V was trimmed by 5 bases and J by 5 bases, leaving 9 bases between them. The length of the CDR3 is 13 residues. The V gene's germline CDR1 is MGHDK and CDR2 SYGVNS. The CDR3 reads CASSRGGTGELFF. The CDR3 coding sequence is TGTGCCAGCAGTAGAGGGGGGACCGGGGAGCTGTTTTTT.

This chain joins TRBV4-2 and TRBJ2-7; D is undetermined. The germline gives CDR1 LGHNA, CDR2 YNFKEQ. Trimming left V 0 bases short and J 3 bases short, with 15 bases between. The CDR3 is made up of 16 amino acids. The DNA for the CDR3 is TGTGCCAGCAGCCAAGAAGGTGGGTCCCCCTACTACGAGCAGTACTTC. Protein product: CASSQEGGSPYYEQYF.

CDR3: CASSVASGRRTGELFF. As DNA, the CDR3 is TGTGCCAGCAGCGTAGCAAGTGGGAGAAGGACCGGGGAGCTGTTTTTT. V is TRBV9 and J is TRBJ2-2, with a weak D call TRBD2 (5 bases). CDR3 length: 16 amino acids. Germline CDR1 SGDLS, CDR2 YYNGEE. The germline V and J ends were trimmed by 0 bases and 5 bases, with 14 bases remaining between them.

This chain joins TRBV29-1 and TRBJ2-3; 14 bases agree with TRBD2. CDR3 length equals 14 residues. Germline V gene data show CDR1 as SQVTM and CDR2 as ANQGSEA. Trimming at V came to 6 bases and at J to 4 bases, leaving 3 bases not matched to a gene. Here the CDR3 DNA reads TGCAGCGTCTGGACTAGCGGGAGGCCAGATACGCAGTATTTT. This sequence encodes CSVWTSGRPDTQYF.

The chain has TRBV4-1 and TRBJ2-7, with a tentative D call TRBD2 (5 bases). Per germline, CDR1 MGHRA and CDR2 YSYEKL. With 1 base removed from V and 0 bases from J, the gap between germline ends came to 16 bases. This CDR3 has 17 amino acids. CDR3 DNA sequence: TGCGCCAGCAGCCAAGCCACCGGGCGGGCTAACTCCTACGAGCAGTACTTC. The encoded protein is CASSQATGRANSYEQYF.

The gene calls are TRBV5-4 and TRBJ2-7; D call uncertain. The V and J ends lost 5 bases and 1 base respectively, with 10 bases between them. The V gene's germline CDR1 is SGHNT and CDR2 YYREEE (reference sequence). This CDR3 region has 13 residues. CDR3 amino acids: CASSAAPSYEQYF. As DNA, the CDR3 is TGTGCCAGCAGTGCGGCCCCTTCCTACGAGCAGTACTTC.

The chain recombines TRBV2 with TRBJ2-7, with TRBD2 identical over 9 bases. This CDR3 has 14 residues. Germline V lookup: CDR1 SNHLY, CDR2 FYNNEI. With 1 base clipped from V and 5 bases from J, the junction kept 3 bases outside the gene matches. The chain's CDR3 is CASSEERGVDEQYF. As DNA, the CDR3 is TGTGCCAGCAGTGAAGAGCGGGGGGTCGACGAGCAGTACTTC.

This sequence joins TRBV18 and TRBJ2-1, with TRBD2 identical over 15 bases. The CDR3 covers 16 residues. Germline V gene data show CDR1 as KGHSH and CDR2 as LQKENI. Trimming removed 0 bases from V and 10 bases from J; junction bases left unmatched: 4. Here the CDR3 DNA reads TGTGCCAGCTCACCACCCCCGGGACTAGCGGGGGGCGAGCAGTTCTTC. It translates to CASSPPPGLAGGEQFF.

V usage is TRBV2 and J usage is TRBJ1-2; D remains ambiguous. This CDR3 comprises 14 residues. CDR1 SNHLY and CDR2 FYNNEI come from the germline V gene. V was trimmed by 8 bases and J by 6 bases, leaving 19 bases between them. CDR3 region: CASGSGLVRDGYTF. CDR3 nucleotide sequence: TGTGCCAGCGGATCCGGACTGGTTCGGGATGGCTACACCTTC.

This CDR3 reads CASTPMRSGEKLFF. The CDR3 nucleotides are TGTGCCAGCACCCCTATGAGATCAGGCGAAAAACTGTTTTTT. V gene TRBV28 combines with J gene TRBJ1-4; D is uncertain. V was pared by 7 bases and J by 8 bases, with 17 bases between. The CDR3 sequence is 14 residues long. Germline loops: CDR1 MDHEN, CDR2 SYDVKM.

V usage is TRBV19 and J usage is TRBJ1-2; tentatively, D is TRBD1 (6 bases). Germline values: CDR1 LNHDA, CDR2 SQIVND (reference sequence). This CDR3 has 12 amino acids. Trimming removed 6 bases from V and 5 bases from J, with 10 bases in between. CDR3 nucleotides: TGTGCCAGTAGCAGAGGACAGTATGGCTACACCTTC. Translation gives CASSRGQYGYTF.

The chain has TRBV28 and TRBJ2-7; D is ambiguous. V was cut by 6 bases and J by 4 bases, with 13 bases left in between. The CDR3 has 13 amino acids. The germline V gene has CDR1 MDHEN and CDR2 SYDVKM. CDR3 DNA sequence: TGTGCCAGCAGCCCCCCGGACGGTTACGAGCAGTACTTC. Its protein is CASSPPDGYEQYF.